Sequencing of this TCR beta chain was carried out in a study of blood T cells in healthy people across ages. This clonotype was picked up a small number of times. Sample-barcoded 5' priming and a J-beta primer mix drove a second PCR of about 6 to 12 cycles. Each CDR3 protein is one row after TCRdb ran MiXCR on the 5' RACE reads. This sample has roughly 1,100,000 distinct CDR3 sequences, with approximately 25% found just once. The length of the CDR3 is 14 residues. Germline V gene lookup returns CDR1 KGHSH and CDR2 LQKENI. Losses at the gene ends were 5 bases for V and 0 bases for J; bases not matched to a gene: 4. These data were also filed under a second study, of T cells of mothers and their children.

The sequenced sample consisted of blood. This receptor was obtained from a girl aged 2 to 10 in good health. The chain joins TRBV18 to TRBJ2-7; TRBD1 aligns across 7 bases. This CDR3 reads CASSTGDSSYEQYF. DNA of the CDR3: TGTGCCAGCTCAACAGGGGACAGCTCCTACGAGCAGTACTTC.